The entry below describes one T cell receptor (beta chain). Original handling: Cell counts per sample came from amplifying reference gene primers. Profiling relied on immunoSEQ multiplex PCR, and the TCRdb table lists in-frame clones only, not all of them. That table gives V, J and clone size, and the DNA gave D and trimming. The sample has approximately 100,000 clones; roughly 69% are singletons. The record originates from a study of blood T cell repertoires in COVID-19. Sequences were obtained from peripheral blood. The sequence derives from a man older than 75 with acute or convalescent COVID-19.

Here the CDR3 DNA reads TGCAGTGCCAGTCGAGAGAGTCAGTACTTC. Its protein product is CSASRESQYF. The chain links TRBV20-1 to TRBJ2-5; D unclear. V lost 6 bases and J lost 11, with 13 bases in between. This CDR3 contains 10 residues. Germline CDR1 reads DFQATT; CDR2 reads SNEGSKA (reference sequence).